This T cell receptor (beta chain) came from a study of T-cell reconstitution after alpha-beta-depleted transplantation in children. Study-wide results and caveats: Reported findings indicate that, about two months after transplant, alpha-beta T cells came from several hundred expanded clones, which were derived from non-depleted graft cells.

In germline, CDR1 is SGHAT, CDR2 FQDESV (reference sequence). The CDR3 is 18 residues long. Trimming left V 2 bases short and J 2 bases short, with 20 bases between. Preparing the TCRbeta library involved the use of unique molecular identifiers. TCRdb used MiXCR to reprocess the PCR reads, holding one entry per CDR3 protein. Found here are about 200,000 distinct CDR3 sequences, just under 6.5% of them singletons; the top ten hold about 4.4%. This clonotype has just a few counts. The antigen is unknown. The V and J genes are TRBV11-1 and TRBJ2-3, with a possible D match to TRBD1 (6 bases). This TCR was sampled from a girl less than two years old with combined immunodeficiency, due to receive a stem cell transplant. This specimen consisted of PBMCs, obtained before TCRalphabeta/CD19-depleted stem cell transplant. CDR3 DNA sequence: TGTGCCAGCAGCTTAAAGAAGGCTGGGGGCTTTTTCACAGATACGCAGTATTTT. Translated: CASSLKKAGGFFTDTQYF.